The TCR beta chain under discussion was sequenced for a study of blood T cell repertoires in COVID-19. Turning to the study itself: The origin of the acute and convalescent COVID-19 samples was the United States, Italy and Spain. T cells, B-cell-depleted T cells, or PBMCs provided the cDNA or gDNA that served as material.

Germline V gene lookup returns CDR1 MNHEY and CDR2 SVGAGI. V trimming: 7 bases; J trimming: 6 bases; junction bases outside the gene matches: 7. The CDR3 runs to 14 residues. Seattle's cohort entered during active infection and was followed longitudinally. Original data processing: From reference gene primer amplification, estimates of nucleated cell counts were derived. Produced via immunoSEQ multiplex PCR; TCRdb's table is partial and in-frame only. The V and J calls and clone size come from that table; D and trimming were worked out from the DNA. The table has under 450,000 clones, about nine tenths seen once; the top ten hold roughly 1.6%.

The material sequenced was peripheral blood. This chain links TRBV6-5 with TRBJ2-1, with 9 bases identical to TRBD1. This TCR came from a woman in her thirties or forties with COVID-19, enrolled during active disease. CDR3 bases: TGTGCCAGCAACCCCAGGACAGGGGTCAATGAGCAGTTCTTC. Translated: CASNPRTGVNEQFF.